A selection of T cell receptor beta chains follows, all from one sample in a study of Ad26.COV2.S vaccination and SARS-CoV-2 variants. Produced via immunoSEQ multiplex PCR; TCRdb's table is partial and in-frame only. The sample contains 400,000 to 500,000 clones, 89% of which appear only once. This specimen consisted of peripheral blood, obtained in a trial of Ad26.COV2.S vaccine versus placebo. Source of these receptors: a person between 18 and 65 years old who received the Ad26.COV2.S COVID-19 vaccine or a placebo. Each CDR3 is given with its conserved first and last residue. The D gene is left open where the match is weak.

j_call: TRBJ2-1
d_call: .
v_call: TRBV5-1
cdr3_nt: TGCGCCAGCAGCTTGGCGAGGGGGGGGACACTCGCCGTTGAGCAGTTCTTC
cdr3_aa: CASSLARGGTLAVEQFF

j_call: TRBJ2-1
d_call: TRBD2
v_call: TRBV4-3
cdr3_nt: TGCGCCAGCAGCCAAGGCGCGGGAGAGGGCTACAATGAGCAGTTCTTC
cdr3_aa: CASSQGAGEGYNEQFF

j_call: TRBJ2-3
d_call: .
v_call: TRBV13
cdr3_nt: TGTGCCAGCAGCCACCCCTTGCGCTCAAGGAGCGATACGCAGTATTTT
cdr3_aa: CASSHPLRSRSDTQYF

j_call: TRBJ2-3
d_call: .
v_call: TRBV3-1/TRBV3-2
cdr3_nt: TGTGCCAGCAGCCGGCACGCAGATACGCAGTATTTT
cdr3_aa: CASSRHADTQYF

j_call: TRBJ2-7
d_call: .
v_call: TRBV19
cdr3_nt: TGTGCCAGTAGTAAACAGGGAAACCTCTACGAGCAGTACTTC
cdr3_aa: CASSKQGNLYEQYF

j_call: TRBJ2-6
d_call: .
v_call: TRBV4-1
cdr3_nt: TGCGCCAGCAGCCAAGTACTTTCCGGGGCCAACGTCCTGACTTTC
cdr3_aa: CASSQVLSGANVLTF

j_call: TRBJ1-4
d_call: .
v_call: TRBV5-1
cdr3_nt: TGCGCCAGCAGCTTGGAAATGGGGGACGAAAAACTGTTTTTT
cdr3_aa: CASSLEMGDEKLFF

j_call: TRBJ2-3
d_call: TRBD2
v_call: TRBV4-3
cdr3_nt: TGCGCCAGCAGCAGACTAGCGGGAGTTCAGGCGGATTATGCAGATACGCAGTATTTT
cdr3_aa: CASSRLAGVQADYADTQYF

j_call: TRBJ1-2
d_call: TRBD1
v_call: TRBV6-2/TRBV6-3
cdr3_nt: TGTGCCAGCAGTTACTCGAAAAGGGGGCTCTATGGCTACACCTTC
cdr3_aa: CASSYSKRGLYGYTF

j_call: TRBJ1-6
d_call: .
v_call: TRBV7-9
cdr3_nt: TGTGCCAGCAGCCCCGGGTCCAACAACCCCAATTCACCCCTCCACTTT
cdr3_aa: CASSPGSNNPNSPLHF

j_call: TRBJ2-7
d_call: TRBD2
v_call: TRBV7-2
cdr3_nt: TGTGCCAGCAGACTGGCCGGGACTAGCGGGGAGTACGAGCAGTACTTC
cdr3_aa: CASRLAGTSGEYEQYF

j_call: TRBJ2-1
d_call: TRBD2
v_call: TRBV6-6
cdr3_nt: TGTGCCAGCAGTCCTTCAATTCCGGGACTAGCGGGACTTAGCTCCTACAATGAGCAGTTCTTC
cdr3_aa: CASSPSIPGLAGLSSYNEQFF

j_call: TRBJ2-2
d_call: TRBD2
v_call: TRBV19
cdr3_nt: TGTGCCAGTAGTAGACCCAACAGGGCCCCTAGACTAGCGGGAGAGTCCGGGGAGCTGTTTTTT
cdr3_aa: CASSRPNRAPRLAGESGELFF

j_call: TRBJ2-3
d_call: .
v_call: TRBV5-6
cdr3_nt: TGTGCCAGCAGCTTGAGATTCAGCTACACAGATACGCAGTATTTT
cdr3_aa: CASSLRFSYTDTQYF

j_call: TRBJ1-3
d_call: .
v_call: TRBV6-1
cdr3_nt: TGTGCCGCGCGGTGGGACCCCCAAGGAGGAAACACCATATATTTT
cdr3_aa: CAARWDPQGGNTIYF

j_call: TRBJ2-5
d_call: .
v_call: TRBV5-1
cdr3_nt: TGCGCCAGCAGCTTGGTCGGACTCACCGCGGAGACCCAGTACTTC
cdr3_aa: CASSLVGLTAETQYF

j_call: TRBJ2-3
d_call: .
v_call: TRBV6-5
cdr3_nt: TGTGCCAGCAGTTACTCTAGGGTGAATACGCAGTATTTT
cdr3_aa: CASSYSRVNTQYF

j_call: TRBJ1-5
d_call: TRBD1
v_call: TRBV18
cdr3_nt: TGTGCCAGCTCACGGGGACAGGGTGATCAGCCCCAGCATTTT
cdr3_aa: CASSRGQGDQPQHF

j_call: TRBJ1-1
d_call: .
v_call: TRBV5-1
cdr3_nt: TGCGCCAGCAGCTTTCAGGATCTGAACACTGAAGCTTTCTTT
cdr3_aa: CASSFQDLNTEAFF